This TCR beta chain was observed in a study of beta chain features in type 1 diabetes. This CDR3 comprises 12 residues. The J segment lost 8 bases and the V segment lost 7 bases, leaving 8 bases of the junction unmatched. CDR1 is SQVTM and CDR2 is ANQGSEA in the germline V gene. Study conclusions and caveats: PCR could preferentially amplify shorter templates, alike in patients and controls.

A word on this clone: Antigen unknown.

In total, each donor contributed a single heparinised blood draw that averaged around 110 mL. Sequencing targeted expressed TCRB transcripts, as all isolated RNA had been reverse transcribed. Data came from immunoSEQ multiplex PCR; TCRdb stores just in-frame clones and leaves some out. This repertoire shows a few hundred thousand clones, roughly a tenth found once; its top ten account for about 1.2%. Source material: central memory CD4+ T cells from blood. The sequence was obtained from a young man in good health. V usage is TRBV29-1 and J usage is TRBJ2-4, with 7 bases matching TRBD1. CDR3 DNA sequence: TGCAGCGCCTCATCCGGGACAGACATTCAGTACTTC. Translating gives CSASSGTDIQYF.